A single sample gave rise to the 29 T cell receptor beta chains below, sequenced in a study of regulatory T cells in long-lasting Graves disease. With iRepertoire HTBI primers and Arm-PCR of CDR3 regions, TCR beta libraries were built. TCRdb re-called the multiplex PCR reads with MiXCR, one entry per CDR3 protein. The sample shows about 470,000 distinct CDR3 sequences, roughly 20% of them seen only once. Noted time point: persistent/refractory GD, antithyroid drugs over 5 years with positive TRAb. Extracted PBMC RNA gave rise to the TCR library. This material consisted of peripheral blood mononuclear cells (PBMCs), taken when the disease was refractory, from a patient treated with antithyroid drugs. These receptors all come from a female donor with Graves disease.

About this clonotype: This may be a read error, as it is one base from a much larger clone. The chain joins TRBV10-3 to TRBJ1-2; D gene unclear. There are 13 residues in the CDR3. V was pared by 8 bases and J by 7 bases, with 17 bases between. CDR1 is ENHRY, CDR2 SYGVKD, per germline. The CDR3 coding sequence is TGTGCCATCGGTTCAACCGAACTCTCTGGCTACACCTTC. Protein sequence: CAIGSTELSGYTF.

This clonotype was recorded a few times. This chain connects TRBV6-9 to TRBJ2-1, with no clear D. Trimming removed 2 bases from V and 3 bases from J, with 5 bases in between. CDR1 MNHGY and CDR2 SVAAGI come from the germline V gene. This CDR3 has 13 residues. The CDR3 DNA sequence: TGTGCCAGCAGTTATCCGAACTACAATGAGCAGTTCTTC. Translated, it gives CASSYPNYNEQFF.

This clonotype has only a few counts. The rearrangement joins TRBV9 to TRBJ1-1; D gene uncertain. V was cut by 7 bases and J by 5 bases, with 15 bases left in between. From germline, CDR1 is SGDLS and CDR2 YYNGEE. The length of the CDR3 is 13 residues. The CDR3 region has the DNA TGTGCCAGCGCTCTAGAGGATGGGACTGAAGCTTTCTTT. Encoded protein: CASALEDGTEAFF. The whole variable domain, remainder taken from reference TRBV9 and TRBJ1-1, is DSGVTQTPKHLITATGQRVTLRCSPRSGDLSVYWYQQSLDQGLQFLIQYYNGEERAKGNILERFSAQQFPDLHSELNLSSLELGDSALYFCASALEDGTEAFFGQGTRLTVV.

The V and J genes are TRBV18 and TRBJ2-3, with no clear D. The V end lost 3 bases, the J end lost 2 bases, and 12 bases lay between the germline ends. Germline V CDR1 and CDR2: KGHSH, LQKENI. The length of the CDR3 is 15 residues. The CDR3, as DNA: TGTGCCAGCTCACCCTCAGTCCCATTCACAGATACGCAGTATTTT. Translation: CASSPSVPFTDTQYF.

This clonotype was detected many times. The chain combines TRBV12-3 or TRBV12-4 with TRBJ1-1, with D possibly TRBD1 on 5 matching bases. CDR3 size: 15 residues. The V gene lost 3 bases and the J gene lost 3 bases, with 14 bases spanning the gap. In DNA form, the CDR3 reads TGTGCCAGCAGTTTGCAGGCGACGACAGACACTGAAGCTTTCTTT. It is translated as CASSLQATTDTEAFF.

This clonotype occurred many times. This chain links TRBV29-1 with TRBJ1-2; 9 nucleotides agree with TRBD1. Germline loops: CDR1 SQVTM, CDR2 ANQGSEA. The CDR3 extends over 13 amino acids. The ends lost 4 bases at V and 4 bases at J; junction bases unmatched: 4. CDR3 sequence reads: CSVGEDRGYGYTF. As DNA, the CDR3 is TGCAGCGTTGGAGAGGACAGGGGCTATGGCTACACCTTC.

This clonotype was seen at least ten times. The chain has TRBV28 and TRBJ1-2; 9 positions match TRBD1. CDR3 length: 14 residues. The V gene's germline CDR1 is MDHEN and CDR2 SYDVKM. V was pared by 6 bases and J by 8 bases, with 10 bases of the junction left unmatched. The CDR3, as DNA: TGTGCCAGCAGGACCTCAACAGGGGGCCGGGGCTACACCTTC. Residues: CASRTSTGGRGYTF.

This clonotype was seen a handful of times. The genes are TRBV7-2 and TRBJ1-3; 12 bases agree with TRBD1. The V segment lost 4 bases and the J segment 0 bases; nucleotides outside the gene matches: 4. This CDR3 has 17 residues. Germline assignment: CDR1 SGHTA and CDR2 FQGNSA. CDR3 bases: TGTGCCAGCAGCTCTCCGGGACAGGGGGCCTCTGGAAACACCATATATTTT. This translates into CASSSPGQGASGNTIYF.

The CDR3 DNA reads as TGTGCCAGCAGCTCCGGGACAGTCGAATCACCCCTCCACTTT. As protein: CASSSGTVESPLHF. The rearrangement joins TRBV7-3 to TRBJ1-6, with 7 bases aligning to TRBD1. CDR3 size: 14 residues. V shed 4 bases and J 10 bases; nucleotides not matched to a gene: 7. Per germline, CDR1 SGHTA and CDR2 FQGTGA.

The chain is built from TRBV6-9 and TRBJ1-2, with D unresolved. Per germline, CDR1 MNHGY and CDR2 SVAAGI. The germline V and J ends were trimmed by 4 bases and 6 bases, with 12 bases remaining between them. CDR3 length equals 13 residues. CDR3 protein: CASSLKGTHGYTF. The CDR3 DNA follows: TGTGCCAGCAGTTTAAAGGGTACACATGGCTACACCTTC.

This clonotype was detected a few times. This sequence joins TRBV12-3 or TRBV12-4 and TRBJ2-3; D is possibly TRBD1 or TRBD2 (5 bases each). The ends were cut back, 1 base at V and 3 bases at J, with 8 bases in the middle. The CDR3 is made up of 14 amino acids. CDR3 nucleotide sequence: TGTGCCAGCAGTTTAGGAGGGGTGACAGATACGCAGTATTTT. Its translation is CASSLGGVTDTQYF.

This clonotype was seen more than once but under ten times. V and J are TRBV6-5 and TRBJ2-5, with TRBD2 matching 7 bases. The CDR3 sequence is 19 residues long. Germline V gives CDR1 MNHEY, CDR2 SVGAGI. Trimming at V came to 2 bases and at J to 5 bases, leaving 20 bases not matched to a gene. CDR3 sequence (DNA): TGTGCCAGCAGTTACCTTAACCCTATAGGCGGGGGTGGGGAGGAGACCCAGTACTTC. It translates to CASSYLNPIGGGGEETQYF.

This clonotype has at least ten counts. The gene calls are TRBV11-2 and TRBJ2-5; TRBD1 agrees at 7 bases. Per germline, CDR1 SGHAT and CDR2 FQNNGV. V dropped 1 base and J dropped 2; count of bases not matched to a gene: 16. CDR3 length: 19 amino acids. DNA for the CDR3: TGTGCCAGCAGCTTAGGGACGGTGGACAGGTTATTGATTCAAGAGACCCAGTACTTC. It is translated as CASSLGTVDRLLIQETQYF.

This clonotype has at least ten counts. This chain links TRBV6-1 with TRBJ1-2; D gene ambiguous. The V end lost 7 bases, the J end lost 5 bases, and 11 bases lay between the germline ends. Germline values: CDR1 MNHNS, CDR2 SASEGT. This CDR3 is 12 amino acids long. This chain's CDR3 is CASNGRPYGYTF. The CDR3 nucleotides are TGTGCCAGCAACGGACGGCCTTATGGCTACACCTTC.

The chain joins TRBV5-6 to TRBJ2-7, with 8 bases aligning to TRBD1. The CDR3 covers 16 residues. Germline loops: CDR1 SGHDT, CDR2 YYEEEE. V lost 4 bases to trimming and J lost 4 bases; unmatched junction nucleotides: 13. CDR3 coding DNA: TGTGCCAGCAGCCAACCAACTCGACAGGGGATATACGAGCAGTACTTC. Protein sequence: CASSQPTRQGIYEQYF.

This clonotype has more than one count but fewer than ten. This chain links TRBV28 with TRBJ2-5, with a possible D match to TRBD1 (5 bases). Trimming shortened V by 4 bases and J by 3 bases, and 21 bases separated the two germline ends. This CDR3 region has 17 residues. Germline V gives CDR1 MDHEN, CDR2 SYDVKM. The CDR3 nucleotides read TGTGCCAGCAGTTCCCGAGGTAGCACCAGGACAAAAGAGACCCAGTACTTC. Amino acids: CASSSRGSTRTKETQYF.

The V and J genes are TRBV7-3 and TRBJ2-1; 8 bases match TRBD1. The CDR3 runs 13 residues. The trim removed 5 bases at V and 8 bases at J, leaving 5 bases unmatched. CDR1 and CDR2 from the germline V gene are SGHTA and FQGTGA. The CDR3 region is CASSRTGRDEQFF. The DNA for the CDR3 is TGTGCCAGCAGCCGGACAGGGAGAGATGAGCAGTTCTTC.

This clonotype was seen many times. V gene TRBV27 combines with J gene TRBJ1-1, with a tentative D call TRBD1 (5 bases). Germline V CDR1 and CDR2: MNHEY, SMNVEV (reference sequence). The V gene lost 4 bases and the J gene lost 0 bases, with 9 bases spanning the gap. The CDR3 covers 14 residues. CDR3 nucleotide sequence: TGTGCCAGCAGTTCCTTGGGACTGAACACTGAAGCTTTCTTT. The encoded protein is CASSSLGLNTEAFF.

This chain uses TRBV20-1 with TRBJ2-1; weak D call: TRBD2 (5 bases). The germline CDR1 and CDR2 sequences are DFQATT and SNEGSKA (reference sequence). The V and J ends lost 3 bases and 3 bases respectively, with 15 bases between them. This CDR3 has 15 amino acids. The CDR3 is CSASILGEFYNEQFF. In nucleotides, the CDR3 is TGCAGTGCTAGTATTCTGGGAGAGTTCTACAATGAGCAGTTCTTC.

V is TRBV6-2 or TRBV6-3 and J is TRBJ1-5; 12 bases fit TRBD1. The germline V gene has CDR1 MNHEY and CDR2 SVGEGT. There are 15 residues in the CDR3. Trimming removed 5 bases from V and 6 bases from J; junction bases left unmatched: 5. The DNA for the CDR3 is TGTGCCAGCAGTGAGGGACAGGGGGCAACTCAGCCCCAGCATTTT. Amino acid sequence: CASSEGQGATQPQHF.

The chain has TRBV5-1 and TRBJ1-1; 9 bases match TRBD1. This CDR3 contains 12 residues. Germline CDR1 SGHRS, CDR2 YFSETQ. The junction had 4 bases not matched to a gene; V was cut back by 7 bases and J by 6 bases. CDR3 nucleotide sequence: TGCGCCAGCCGGGACAGGGTCTCTGAAGCTTTCTTT. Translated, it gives CASRDRVSEAFF.

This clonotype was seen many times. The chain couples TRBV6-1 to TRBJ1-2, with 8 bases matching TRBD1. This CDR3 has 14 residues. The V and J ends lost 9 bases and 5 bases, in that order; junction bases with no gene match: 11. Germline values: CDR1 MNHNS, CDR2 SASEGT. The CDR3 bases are TGTGCCAGTTGGGACAGGACATACTCTTATGGCTACACCTTC. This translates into CASWDRTYSYGYTF.

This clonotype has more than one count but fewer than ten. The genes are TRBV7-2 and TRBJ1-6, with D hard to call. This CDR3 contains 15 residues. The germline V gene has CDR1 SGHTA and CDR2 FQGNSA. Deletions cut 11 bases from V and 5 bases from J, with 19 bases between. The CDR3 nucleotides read TGTGCCGATTATACTCGGACCGCAGATAATTCACCCCTCCACTTT. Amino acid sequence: CADYTRTADNSPLHF. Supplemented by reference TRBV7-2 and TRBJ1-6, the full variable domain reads GAGVSQSPSNKVTEKGKDVELRCDPISGHTALYWYRQSLGQGLEFLIYFQGNSAPDKSGLPSDRFSAERTGGSVSTLTIQRTQQEDSAVYLCADYTRTADNSPLHFGNGTRLTVT.

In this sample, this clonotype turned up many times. CDR3 loop: CASTPSGTGRLFF. The CDR3, as DNA: TGTGCCAGCACCCCTTCGGGCACCGGTAGGCTGTTTTTT. The V and J genes are TRBV28 and TRBJ1-4; D ambiguous. The V end was cut by 7 bases, the J end by 14 bases, with 20 bases between. Germline V gene data show CDR1 as MDHEN and CDR2 as SYDVKM. This CDR3 contains 13 residues. Together with reference TRBV28 and TRBJ1-4, the CDR3 gives the full variable domain: DVKVTQSSRYLVKRTGEKVFLECVQDMDHENMFWYRQDPGLGLRLIYFSYDVKMKEKGDIPEGYSVSREKKERFSLILESASTNQTSMYLCASTPSGTGRLFFGSGTQLSVL.

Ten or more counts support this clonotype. The DNA for the CDR3 is TGTGCCAGCAGTGAGCTAGCGACCCAAGAGACCCAGTACTTC. This sequence encodes CASSELATQETQYF. This chain connects TRBV2 to TRBJ2-5; perhaps TRBD2 as D (6 bases). Germline values: CDR1 SNHLY, CDR2 FYNNEI. There are 14 residues in the CDR3. V was trimmed by 3 bases and J by 1 base, leaving 9 bases between them.

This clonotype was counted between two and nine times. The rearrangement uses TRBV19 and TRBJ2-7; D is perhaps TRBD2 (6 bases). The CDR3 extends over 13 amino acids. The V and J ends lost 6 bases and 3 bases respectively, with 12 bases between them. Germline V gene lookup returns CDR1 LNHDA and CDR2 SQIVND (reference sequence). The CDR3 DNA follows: TGTGCCAGTAGCCAGCTAGCGTACTACGAGCAGTACTTC. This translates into CASSQLAYYEQYF. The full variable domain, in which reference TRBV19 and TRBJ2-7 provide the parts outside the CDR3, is DGGITQSPKYLFRKEGQNVTLSCEQNLNHDAMYWYRQDPGQGLRLIYYSQIVNDFQKGDIAEGYSVSREKKESFPLTVTSAQKNPTAFYLCASSQLAYYEQYFGPGTRLTVT.

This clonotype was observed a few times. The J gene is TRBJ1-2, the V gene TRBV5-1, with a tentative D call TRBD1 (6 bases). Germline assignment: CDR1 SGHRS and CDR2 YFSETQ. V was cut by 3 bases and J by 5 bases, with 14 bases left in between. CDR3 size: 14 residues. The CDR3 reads CASSSSRDTYGYTF. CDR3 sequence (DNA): TGCGCCAGCAGCTCGTCCCGGGACACGTATGGCTACACCTTC.

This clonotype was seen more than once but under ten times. The CDR3 nucleotides are TGTGCCAGCAGGCAACACCCGGGACTAGCGTCCGGGGAGCTGTTTTTT. Its translation is CASRQHPGLASGELFF. V is TRBV11-2 and J is TRBJ2-2, with 10 nucleotides matching TRBD2. The V gene end was trimmed by 6 bases and the J gene end by 6 bases; junction bases not matched to a gene: 10. Germline V gene sequence: CDR1 SGHAT, CDR2 FQNNGV. The CDR3 covers 16 residues.

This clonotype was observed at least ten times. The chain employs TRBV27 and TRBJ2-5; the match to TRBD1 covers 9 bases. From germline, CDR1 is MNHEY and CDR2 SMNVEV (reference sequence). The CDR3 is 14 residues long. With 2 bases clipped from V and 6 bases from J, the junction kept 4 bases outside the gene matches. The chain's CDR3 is CASSLPGQGQTQYF. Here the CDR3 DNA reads TGTGCCAGCAGTTTACCGGGACAGGGTCAGACCCAGTACTTC.